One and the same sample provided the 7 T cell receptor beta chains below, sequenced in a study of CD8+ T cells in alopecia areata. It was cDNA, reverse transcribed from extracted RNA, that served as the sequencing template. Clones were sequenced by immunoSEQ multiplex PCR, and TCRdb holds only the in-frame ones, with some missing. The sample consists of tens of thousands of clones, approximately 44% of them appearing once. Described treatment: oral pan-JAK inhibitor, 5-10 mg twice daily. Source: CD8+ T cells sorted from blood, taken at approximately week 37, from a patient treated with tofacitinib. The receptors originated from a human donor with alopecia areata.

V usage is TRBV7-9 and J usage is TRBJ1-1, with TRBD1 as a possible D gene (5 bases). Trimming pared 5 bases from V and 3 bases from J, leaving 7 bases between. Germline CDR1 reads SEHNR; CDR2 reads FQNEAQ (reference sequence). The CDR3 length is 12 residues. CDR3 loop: CASSTTDTEAFF. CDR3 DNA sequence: TGTGCCAGCAGCACGACAGACACTGAAGCTTTCTTT. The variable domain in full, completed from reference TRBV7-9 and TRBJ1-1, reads DTGVSQNPRHKITKRGQNVTFRCDPISEHNRLYWYRQTLGQGPEFLTYFQNEAQLEKSRLLSDRFSAERPKGSFSTLEIQRTEQGDSAMYLCASSTTDTEAFFGQGTRLTVV.

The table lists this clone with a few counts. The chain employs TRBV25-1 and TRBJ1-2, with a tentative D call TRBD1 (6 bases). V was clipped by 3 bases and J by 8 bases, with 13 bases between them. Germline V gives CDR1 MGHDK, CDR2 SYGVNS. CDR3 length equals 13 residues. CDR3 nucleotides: TGTGCCAGCAGTGATTCGGGGGCTGAGGGCTACACCTTC. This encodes CASSDSGAEGYTF.

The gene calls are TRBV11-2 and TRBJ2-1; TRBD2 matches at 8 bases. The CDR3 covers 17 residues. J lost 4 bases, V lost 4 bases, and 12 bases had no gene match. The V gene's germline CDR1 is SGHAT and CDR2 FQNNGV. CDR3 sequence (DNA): TGTGCCAGCAGCTACCCTTTAGCGGGAAAGGGGTACAATGAGCAGTTCTTC. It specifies CASSYPLAGKGYNEQFF.

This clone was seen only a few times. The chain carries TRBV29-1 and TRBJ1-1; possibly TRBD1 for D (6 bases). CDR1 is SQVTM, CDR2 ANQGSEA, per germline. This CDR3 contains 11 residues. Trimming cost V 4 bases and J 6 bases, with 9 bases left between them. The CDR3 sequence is CSVGTEPEAFF. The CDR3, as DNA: TGCAGCGTTGGGACAGAGCCTGAAGCTTTCTTT.

The CDR3 bases are TGTGCCAGCAGCTCCGGGACCGTCCGCACAGATACGCAGTATTTT. It is translated as CASSSGTVRTDTQYF. The chain joins TRBV7-2 to TRBJ2-3; either TRBD1 or TRBD2 may supply D (5 bases each). Germline CDR1 and CDR2: SGHTA and FQGNSA. The CDR3 runs to 15 residues. V lost 4 bases, J lost 1 base, and 12 bases lay in between. Full variable domain (remainder filled in from reference TRBV7-2 and TRBJ2-3): GAGVSQSPSNKVTEKGKDVELRCDPISGHTALYWYRQSLGQGLEFLIYFQGNSAPDKSGLPSDRFSAERTGGSVSTLTIQRTQQEDSAVYLCASSSGTVRTDTQYFGPGTRLTVL.

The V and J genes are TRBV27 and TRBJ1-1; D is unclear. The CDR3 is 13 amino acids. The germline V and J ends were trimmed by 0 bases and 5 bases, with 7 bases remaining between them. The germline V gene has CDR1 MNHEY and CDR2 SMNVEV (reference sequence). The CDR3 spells CASSLSAMTEAFF. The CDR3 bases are TGTGCCAGCAGTTTATCGGCGATGACTGAAGCTTTCTTT.

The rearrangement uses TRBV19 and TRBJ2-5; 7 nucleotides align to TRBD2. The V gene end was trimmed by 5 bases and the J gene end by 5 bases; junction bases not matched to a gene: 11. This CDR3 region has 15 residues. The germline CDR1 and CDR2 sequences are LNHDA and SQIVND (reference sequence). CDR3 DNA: TGTGCCAGTAGTTTGGGTGTTGAGGGAGGGGAGACCCAGTACTTC. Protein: CASSLGVEGGETQYF. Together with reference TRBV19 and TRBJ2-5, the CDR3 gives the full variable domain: DGGITQSPKYLFRKEGQNVTLSCEQNLNHDAMYWYRQDPGQGLRLIYYSQIVNDFQKGDIAEGYSVSREKKESFPLTVTSAQKNPTAFYLCASSLGVEGGETQYFGPGTRLLVL.